This TCR beta chain was sequenced in a study of metastatic and nonmetastatic thyroid tumors. Between the trimmed V and J ends, which lost 4 bases and 0 bases, there was a span of 11 bases. The germline CDR1 and CDR2 sequences are SQVTM and ANQGSEA. The CDR3 covers 14 residues. TCRdb recomputed clones from the PCR reads via MiXCR. The sample includes roughly 18,000 clones, around 26% seen only once; the top ten take 13%. All patients were untreated before thyroid surgery. The chain has TRBV29-1 and TRBJ2-3, with D uncertain. The sample comprised tumor tissue. The origin of this receptor is a female donor with papillary thyroid cancer or a benign thyroid nodule (not recorded which). Some clones in this sample may be carry-over from other donors' samples. CDR3 DNA: TGCAGCGTTGGAAGAGGCTCTAGCACAGATACGCAGTATTTT. This codes for CSVGRGSSTDTQYF.